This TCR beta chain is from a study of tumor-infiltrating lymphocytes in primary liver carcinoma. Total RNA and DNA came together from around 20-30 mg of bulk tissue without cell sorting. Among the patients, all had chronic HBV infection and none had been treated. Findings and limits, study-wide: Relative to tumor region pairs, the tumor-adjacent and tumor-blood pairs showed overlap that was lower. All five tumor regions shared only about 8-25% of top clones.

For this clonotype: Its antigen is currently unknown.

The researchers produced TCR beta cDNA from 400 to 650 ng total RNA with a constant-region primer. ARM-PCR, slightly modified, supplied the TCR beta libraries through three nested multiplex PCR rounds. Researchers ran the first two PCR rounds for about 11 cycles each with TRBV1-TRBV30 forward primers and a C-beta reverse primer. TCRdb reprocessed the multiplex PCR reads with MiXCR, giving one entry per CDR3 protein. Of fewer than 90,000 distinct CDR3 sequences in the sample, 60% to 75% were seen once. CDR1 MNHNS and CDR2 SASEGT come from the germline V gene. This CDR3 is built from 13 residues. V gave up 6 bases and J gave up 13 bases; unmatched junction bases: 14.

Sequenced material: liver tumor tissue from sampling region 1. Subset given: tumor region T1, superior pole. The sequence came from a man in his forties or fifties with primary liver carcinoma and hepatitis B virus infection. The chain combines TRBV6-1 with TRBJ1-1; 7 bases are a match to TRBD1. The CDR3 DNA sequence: TGTGCCAGCAGCCACCGGGACAGCACTGAGGTTTTCTTT. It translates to CASSHRDSTEVFF.